The following is a TCR beta chain sequence with its context. These data belong to a study of blood T cell repertoires in COVID-19. As for the study in general: Researchers got acute and convalescent COVID-19 samples from the United States, Italy and Spain. T cells, B-cell-depleted T cells, or PBMCs supplied cDNA or gDNA.

Per the germline V gene, CDR1 is SNHLY and CDR2 is FYNNEI. This CDR3 has 14 amino acids. V lost 8 bases and J 11 bases, leaving 22 bases between the germline ends. In the original workflow: Amplification of reference gene primers was used by the study to estimate nucleated cell counts. Produced via immunoSEQ multiplex PCR; TCRdb's table is partial and in-frame only. The V and J calls and clone size were taken over from that table, and D and trimming were inferred from the DNA. The top ten hold about 3% of the sample, which has about 68,000 clones, 87% seen once. The Seattle patients, enrolled during active infection, were followed longitudinally.

Specimen: peripheral blood. V usage is TRBV2 and J usage is TRBJ2-1, with unresolved D. The sequence came from a woman between 50 and 59 years old with COVID-19, enrolled during active disease. CDR3 nucleotide sequence: TGTGCCAGCCAAGCCACTACCTTGCGGTGGAAGCAGTTCTTC. It is translated as CASQATTLRWKQFF.